This TCR beta chain was captured by sequencing in a study of metastatic and nonmetastatic thyroid tumors. Background on the study: Repertoires from malignant and benign thyroid patients were compared across blood and tumor or nodule tissue.

Until they underwent thyroid surgery, no patient had received any treatment. TCRdb recomputed clones from the PCR reads via MiXCR. The table has around 40,000 clones, approximately 18% seen once. The table lists this clone with many counts. The antigen remains undetermined. Notes on the study in general: TCR beta diversity was reportedly significantly higher in malignant thyroid tumors than benign nodules, in blood and tumor.

V dropped 0 bases and J dropped 5 bases, with 17 bases sitting between them. Germline V gives CDR1 SGHRS, CDR2 YFSETQ. The CDR3 length is 16 residues. Sequenced: blood. The chain uses TRBV5-1 and TRBJ2-5; unclear D gene. This clonotype was sampled from a male donor with papillary thyroid cancer or a benign thyroid nodule (not recorded which). Some clones in this sample may be carry-over from other donors' samples. CDR3 in amino acids: CASSLGPDRLGETQYF. The CDR3 DNA reads TGCGCCAGCAGCTTGGGCCCCGACCGTCTTGGCGAGACCCAGTACTTC.